Below, 18 T cell receptor beta chains from the same sample are listed, as sequenced in a study of blood T cell repertoires in COVID-19. Clones were read by immunoSEQ multiplex PCR, and TCRdb kept only the in-frame ones, dropping some. The sample has fewer than 55,000 clones; roughly 89% are singletons. Specimen: peripheral blood. The receptors come from a man between 45 and 60 years old with acute or convalescent COVID-19.

CDR3 in amino acids: CASSRGGGPSYEQYF. The CDR3 DNA follows: TGTGCCAGCAGTCGCGGGGGCGGACCCTCCTACGAGCAGTACTTC. This rearrangement joins TRBV6-5 to TRBJ2-7, with D tentatively TRBD2 (7 bases). CDR3 length: 15 amino acids. CDR1 is MNHEY and CDR2 is SVGAGI in the germline V gene. V lost 5 bases, J lost 0 bases, and 14 bases lay in between.

With regard to this clone: Likely a read error: the CDR3 ends without its conserved phenylalanine or tryptophan. It is unclear where the CDR3 begins or ends on the DNA, so no DNA is shown, and the CDR3 is as TCRdb lists it. The chain couples TRBV10-3 to TRBJ2-7; the DNA was not compared with TRBD2, the D call given in the table. Both ends counted, the CDR3 spans 9 residues. Germline V lookup: CDR1 ENHRY, CDR2 SYGVKD. The CDR3 protein is CASGSTNWI.

The chain is built from TRBV11-2 and TRBJ2-5, with TRBD2 matching 7 bases. Looked up from germline, CDR1 is SGHAT and CDR2 is FQNNGV. The CDR3 has 13 amino acids. The V gene end was trimmed by 7 bases and the J gene end by 3 bases; junction bases not matched to a gene: 5. The CDR3: CASTQGGKETQYF. The CDR3 region has the DNA TGTGCCAGCACCCAGGGAGGGAAAGAGACCCAGTACTTC.

The V gene is TRBV7-9, the J gene TRBJ2-5; D uncertain. Germline V lookup: CDR1 SEHNR, CDR2 FQNEAQ (reference sequence). The CDR3 totals 12 residues. Trimming stripped 5 bases from V and 3 bases from J, with 7 bases between. The CDR3 loop reads CASSPLKETQYF. CDR3 nucleotide sequence: TGTGCCAGCAGCCCACTCAAAGAGACCCAGTACTTC.

V gene TRBV10-3 combines with J gene TRBJ1-5, with D unclear. V lost 2 bases, J lost 4 bases, and 9 bases lay in between. The CDR3 is 14 residues long. Germline V gives CDR1 ENHRY, CDR2 SYGVKD. The CDR3, as DNA: TGTGCCATCAGTGAGCTTCCAGCGAATCAGCCCCAGCATTTT. As protein: CAISELPANQPQHF.

J is TRBJ2-5 and V is TRBV24-1, with 10 bases lining up with TRBD2. This CDR3 is 16 amino acids long. Germline values: CDR1 KGHDR, CDR2 SFDVKD. The J segment lost 4 bases and the V segment lost 4 bases, leaving 8 bases of the junction unmatched. The DNA for the CDR3 is TGTGCCACCAGTGAAACAGGGAGACTAGCGGGAGAGACCCAGTACTTC. Encoded protein: CATSETGRLAGETQYF.

The chain joins TRBV7-8 to TRBJ1-2; tentative D call: TRBD1 (6 bases). The V gene lost 0 bases and the J gene lost 0 bases, with 11 bases spanning the gap. CDR1 is SGHVS and CDR2 is FQNEAQ in the germline V gene. The CDR3 has 16 residues. CDR3 DNA: TGTGCCAGCAGCTTAGCGGGGACAAGTGCTAACTATGGCTACACCTTC. Protein product: CASSLAGTSANYGYTF.

The CDR3 loop is CAALPIASASTDTQYF. The CDR3 DNA is TGTGCCGCCCTTCCCATAGCGTCGGCGAGCACAGATACGCAGTATTTT. This chain joins TRBV28 and TRBJ2-3; TRBD2 might be the D (5 bases). CDR3 length: 16 residues. Germline lookup yields CDR1 MDHEN and CDR2 SYDVKM. The V and J ends lost 11 bases and 0 bases respectively, with 21 bases between them.

The CDR3 DNA sequence: TGTGCCAGCAGCTCCCGACAGGGGAAGTCCACCGGGGAGCTGTTTTTT. Protein: CASSSRQGKSTGELFF. The J gene is TRBJ2-2, the V gene TRBV4-2; 8 bases agree with TRBD1. The germline V gene has CDR1 LGHNA and CDR2 YNFKEQ. This CDR3 region has 16 residues. Trimming cost V 5 bases and J 4 bases; bases outside gene matches: 9.

The genes are TRBV19 and TRBJ2-3; possibly TRBD1 for D (7 bases). This CDR3 is 14 amino acids long. V was pared by 3 bases and J by 4 bases, with 11 bases between. Per germline, CDR1 LNHDA and CDR2 SQIVND (reference sequence). CDR3 amino acids: CASSIGRGADTQYF. DNA of the CDR3: TGTGCCAGTAGTATCGGCAGGGGGGCAGATACGCAGTATTTT.

The CDR3 protein is CAWSRTGVRQPQHF. DNA of the CDR3: TGTGCCTGGAGTCGTACAGGGGTACGTCAGCCCCAGCATTTT. The V gene is TRBV30, the J gene TRBJ1-5; 7 bases match TRBD1. Looked up from germline, CDR1 is GTSNPN and CDR2 is SVGIG (reference sequence). The CDR3 runs to 14 residues. Losses at the gene ends were 2 bases for V and 6 bases for J; bases not matched to a gene: 7.

The chain is built from TRBV21-1 and TRBJ2-1; the table calls TRBD2, which could not be checked here. TRBV21-1 is annotated as a pseudogene. The CDR3 is 17 residues long. CDR3 DNA: TGTGCCAGCAGCAAAGTTGGGACTAGAGGGGTCTACAATGAGCAGTTCTTC. This encodes CASSKVGTRGVYNEQFF.

This chain links TRBV14 with TRBJ2-1, with 7 nucleotides matching TRBD2. Germline CDR1 and CDR2: SGHDN and FVKESK. CDR3 length: 15 residues. J gave up 6 bases and V 4 bases, and 9 bases lay outside the gene matches. The DNA of the CDR3 is TGTGCCAGCAGCCCTACGTTGGCGGGAGTCAATGAGCAGTTCTTC. Its protein is CASSPTLAGVNEQFF.

CDR3 sequence reads: CASSARLATYNEQFF. The CDR3 region has the DNA TGTGCCAGCAGCGCCAGACTAGCTACTTACAATGAGCAGTTCTTC. The genes are TRBV9 and TRBJ2-1; 7 bases line up with TRBD2. V gave up 3 bases and J gave up 4 bases; unmatched junction bases: 7. The CDR3 runs to 15 residues. Per germline, CDR1 SGDLS and CDR2 YYNGEE.

V usage is TRBV18 and J usage is TRBJ1-2, with 7 bases lining up with TRBD1. Germline V gene lookup returns CDR1 KGHSH and CDR2 LQKENI. V shed 4 bases, J shed 4 bases, and the junction held 3 bases outside the gene matches. The CDR3 totals 13 residues. CDR3: CASSQGAVYGYTF. The CDR3 DNA follows: TGTGCCAGCTCACAGGGGGCCGTCTATGGCTACACCTTC. Filled out from reference TRBV18 and TRBJ1-2, the complete variable domain reads NAGVMQNPRHLVRRRGQEARLRCSPMKGHSHVYWYRQLPEEGLKFMVYLQKENIIDESGMPKERFSAEFPKEGPSILRIQQVVRGDSAAYFCASSQGAVYGYTFGSGTRLTVV.

The V and J genes are TRBV11-2 and TRBJ2-2; TRBD2 aligns across 7 bases. CDR1 SGHAT and CDR2 FQNNGV come from the germline V gene. The length of the CDR3 is 14 residues. Losses at the gene ends were 11 bases for V and 0 bases for J; bases not matched to a gene: 6. The CDR3 protein is CALGGVANTGELFF. The CDR3 region has the DNA TGTGCCCTTGGGGGGGTCGCGAACACCGGGGAGCTGTTTTTT.

The rearrangement links TRBV30 to TRBJ1-1; D gene ambiguous. This CDR3 is built from 13 residues. Germline V gene lookup returns CDR1 GTSNPN and CDR2 SVGIG (reference sequence). Trimming removed 0 bases from V and 2 bases from J, with 7 bases in between. The DNA for the CDR3 is TGTGCCTGGAGTGTAACAGATAACACTGAAGCTTTCTTT. Translated, it gives CAWSVTDNTEAFF.

The chain couples TRBV5-6 to TRBJ2-7; 7 bases align to TRBD1. The CDR3 consists of 14 residues. The germline V gene encodes CDR1 SGHDT and CDR2 YYEEEE. Germline trimming cut 2 bases from V and 3 bases from J; bases unmatched to any gene: 5. Here the CDR3 reads CASSLGTDIYEQYF. The CDR3 DNA follows: TGTGCCAGCAGCTTAGGGACAGATATCTACGAGCAGTACTTC.